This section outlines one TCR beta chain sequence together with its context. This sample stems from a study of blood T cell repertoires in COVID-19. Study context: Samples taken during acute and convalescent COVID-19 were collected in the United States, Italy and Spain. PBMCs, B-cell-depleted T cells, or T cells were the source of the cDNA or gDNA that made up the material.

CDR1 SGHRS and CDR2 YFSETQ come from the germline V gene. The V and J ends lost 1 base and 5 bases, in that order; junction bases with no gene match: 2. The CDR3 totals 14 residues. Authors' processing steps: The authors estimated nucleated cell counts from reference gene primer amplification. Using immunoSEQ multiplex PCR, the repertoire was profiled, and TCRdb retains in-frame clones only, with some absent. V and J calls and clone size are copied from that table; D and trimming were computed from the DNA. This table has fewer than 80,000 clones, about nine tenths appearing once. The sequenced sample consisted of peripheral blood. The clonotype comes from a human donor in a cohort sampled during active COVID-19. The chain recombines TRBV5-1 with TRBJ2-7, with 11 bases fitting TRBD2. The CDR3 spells CASSLTSGGNEQYF. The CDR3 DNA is TGCGCCAGCAGCTTGACTAGCGGGGGCAACGAGCAGTACTTC.